The clone carrying this T cell receptor beta chain came up many times. The data are from a study of T-cell memory formation after mild COVID-19. As for the study in general: TCR clusters were mostly confined to one donor each.

This CDR3 comprises 14 residues. CDR1 is SGHRS, CDR2 YFSETQ, per germline. The V gene lost 2 bases and the J gene lost 0 bases, with 8 bases spanning the gap. It was 5'RACE with constant-segment primers that produced the TCR alpha and TCR beta cDNA libraries, which carried sample barcodes and UMIs. TCRdb reprocessed the 5' RACE reads with MiXCR, giving one entry per CDR3 protein. The data contain approximately 100,000 distinct CDR3 sequences, approximately 12% of them seen just once; the ten biggest clones take up about 40%. V and J are TRBV5-1 and TRBJ1-1; D is unresolved. The sequenced material came from PBMCs or a T cell subset sorted from them (not recorded which). The clonotype originates from a man younger than 30 who had mild COVID-19 (a few samples of this study predate the infection). Cell type and time point are not known. The CDR3 is CASSLLAVNTEAFF. The CDR3, as DNA: TGCGCCAGCAGCTTATTGGCAGTGAACACTGAAGCTTTCTTT.